This T cell receptor beta chain was sequenced in a study of blood T cell repertoires in COVID-19 (TCRdb year 2020). Turning to the overall study: The collaborator samples originated in the United States, Italy and Spain and spanned the acute and convalescent phases of COVID-19. Deeply sampled blood TCRbeta repertoires from subjects exposed to, actively infected with, or recovered from COVID-19 were included in the dataset. Samples came from the ongoing ImmuneRACE study (first 160 participants) plus 1,254 subjects from 6 global collaborators. The sample metadata nearly always contained a de-identified subject ID, COVID-19 status, age in years and sex. The repertoires were released in a freely available public database intended as a resource for research on the immune response to SARS-CoV-2. The prospective study material was composed of cDNA or gDNA derived from T cells, B-cell-depleted T cells, or PBMCs. Where available, HLA class I and class II types were taken from metadata supplied by the sample provider and were not determined by assay-based typing. Overall study results and their limits: Clinical and demographic metadata were provided uncurated, with the amount varying by source and participant.

Participants in the prospective study were aged roughly 18 to 89 years, lived in approximately 26 United States geographic areas, and enrolled through a virtual design. Cohort assignment in the prospective study relied on participant-reported clinical history from a screening survey and a study questionnaire. In the prospective study, whole blood, serum and a nasopharyngeal or oropharyngeal swab were collected from each participant by mobile phlebotomists. Over a roughly 2-month period, participants in the prospective study had the option of providing additional blood draws and questionnaires. Before DNA extraction, prospective study blood samples were shipped either frozen or at room temperature. TCRbeta CDR3 regions were amplified from genomic DNA using the immunoSEQ Assay, a bias-controlled multiplex PCR. In the original analysis: The number of nucleated cells in each sample was estimated from the amplification of reference gene primers within the assay. To quantify the absolute abundance of each unique TCRbeta CDR3 rearrangement, sequence reads were collapsed and filtered. For each sample, productive Simpson clonality was calculated as the square root of Simpson's diversity index across productive rearrangements. Entries here come from immuneACCESS through TCRdb and include only in-frame sequences with V and J called. Some clones fail to appear in such tables; in the studies checked, an unresolved V gene covers under half of the shortfall, and the cause of the remainder is unknown. V and J calls and clone size are as listed in that table; D and trimming were resolved from the DNA. The sample table records a few hundred thousand clones; around 90% of these occur just once. Around 4.5% of the sample comes from the top ten.

CDR1 SGHAT and CDR2 FQDESV are derived from the germline V gene (reference sequence). Trimmed from V: 5 bases; trimmed from J: 2 bases; junction bases lacking a gene match: 2. The CDR3 numbers 13 residues from cysteine through phenylalanine. Only CDR3 DNA remains: 39 bases, in frame from the first base. This clone has more than one count but fewer than ten. Its binding antigen is unknown. Base qualities are missing; no much larger clone stands one base away. The chain couples TRBV11-1 to TRBJ1-2, with 7 bases matching TRBD1. The source is a woman under 30 with acute COVID-19. Material for sequencing was PBMCs or T cells enriched from blood (not recorded which). The CDR3 region: CASSLGQNYGYTF. The DNA reads TGTGCCAGCAGCCTGGGACAGAACTATGGCTACACCTTC.